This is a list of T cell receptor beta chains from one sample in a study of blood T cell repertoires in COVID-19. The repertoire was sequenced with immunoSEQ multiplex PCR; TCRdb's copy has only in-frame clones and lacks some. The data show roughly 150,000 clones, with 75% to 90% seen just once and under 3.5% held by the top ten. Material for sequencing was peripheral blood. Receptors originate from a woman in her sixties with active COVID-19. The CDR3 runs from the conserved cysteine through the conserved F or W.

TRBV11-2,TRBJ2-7,CASSTTSFYEQYF
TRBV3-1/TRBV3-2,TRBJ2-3,CASSPTSGRADTQYF
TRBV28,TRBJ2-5,CASREASGYSQYF
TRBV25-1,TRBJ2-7,CASSDSRATYEQYF
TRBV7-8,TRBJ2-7,CASSLVALNSVYEQYF
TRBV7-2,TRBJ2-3,CASSFTSGRDTQYF
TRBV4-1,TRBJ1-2,CASSHRPRQNSINYGYTF
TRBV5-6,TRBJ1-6,CASSYGQRGGNSPLHF
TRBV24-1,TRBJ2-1,CATSQSYNEQFF
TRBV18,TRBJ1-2,CASSPTGDGGLTF
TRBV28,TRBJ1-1,CASTWGDTEAFF
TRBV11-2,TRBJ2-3,CASSLELAGATDTQYF
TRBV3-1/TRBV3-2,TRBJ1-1,CASSTIDTEAFF
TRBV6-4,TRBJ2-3,CASRPPAGTGATDTQYF
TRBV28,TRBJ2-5,CASSLRGGLAETQYF